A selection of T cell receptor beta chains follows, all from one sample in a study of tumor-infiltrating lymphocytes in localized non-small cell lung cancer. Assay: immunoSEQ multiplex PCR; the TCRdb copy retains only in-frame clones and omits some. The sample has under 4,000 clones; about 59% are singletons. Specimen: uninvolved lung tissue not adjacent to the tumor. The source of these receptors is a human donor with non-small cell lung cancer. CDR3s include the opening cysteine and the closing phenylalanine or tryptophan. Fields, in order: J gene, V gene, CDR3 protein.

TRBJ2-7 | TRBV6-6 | CASSYARDGDYEQYF
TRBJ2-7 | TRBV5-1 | CASSLGPGQSYEQYF
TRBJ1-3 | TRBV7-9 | CASSLSHGASGNTIYF
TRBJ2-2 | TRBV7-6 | CASSDQAPGLAVSGELFF
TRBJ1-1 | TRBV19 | CASRPGGTEAFF
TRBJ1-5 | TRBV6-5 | CASSPNHNQPQHF
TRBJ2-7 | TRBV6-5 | CASSLRDSYEQYF
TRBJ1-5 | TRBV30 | CAWRGQGDQPQHF
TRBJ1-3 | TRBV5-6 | CASSLPQGNTIYF
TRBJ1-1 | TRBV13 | CASSFPGQGSTEAFF
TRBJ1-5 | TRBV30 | CAWSRSDRDNQPQHF
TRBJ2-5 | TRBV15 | CATSSYTGGVYQETQYF
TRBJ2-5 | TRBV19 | CASSRIGTGGQTQYF
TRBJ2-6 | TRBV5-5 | CASSLIQGSGANVLTF
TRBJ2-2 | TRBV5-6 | CASSLPNRGPSFAGELFF